The rows below give T cell receptor beta chains drawn from one sample of a study of shared clonotypes between healthy human individuals. This table comes from immunoSEQ multiplex PCR, and its TCRdb copy is limited to in-frame clones, with some not included. The profile covers around 180,000 clones, with roughly 93% appearing a single time and 0.065% to 0.07% taken by the ten largest. The source material was naive CD4+ T cells sorted from blood. Receptors originate from a woman aged 25 to 39 in good health. Each CDR3 is given with its conserved first and last residue. The D gene is left open where the match is weak. A row's size may be missing; if present it is once, few, many or a size class.

J: TRBJ1-1; D: TRBD1; V: TRBV19; size: once; DNA: TGTGCCAGTACTGTGACAGGGGATTGGACTGAAGCTTTCTTT; CDR3: CASTVTGDWTEAFF
J: TRBJ2-2; D: .; V: TRBV19; size: .; DNA: TGTGCCAGTTCGGGGAGGTTGAACACCGGGGAGCTGTTTTTT; CDR3: CASSGRLNTGELFF
J: TRBJ2-4; D: .; V: TRBV9; size: .; DNA: TGTGCCAGCAGCGTAGCTTCCGGACCCGGTGTAAACATTCAGTACTTC; CDR3: CASSVASGPGVNIQYF
J: TRBJ2-7; D: .; V: TRBV28; size: .; DNA: TGTGCCAGCAGCAAGGGGAAGGGCTCCTACGAGCAGTACTTC; CDR3: CASSKGKGSYEQYF
J: TRBJ1-5; D: .; V: TRBV28; size: .; DNA: TGTGCCAGCAGTTCGCCTCAGGGCCAGCCCCAGCATTTT; CDR3: CASSSPQGQPQHF
J: TRBJ2-3; D: TRBD2; V: TRBV29-1; size: .; DNA: TGCAGCGTCGGTCAGACTAGCTCTAGCACAGATACGCAGTATTTT; CDR3: CSVGQTSSSTDTQYF
J: TRBJ2-3; D: .; V: TRBV7-2; size: .; DNA: TGTGCCAGCAGCTTCGCCACAGATACGCAGTATTTT; CDR3: CASSFATDTQYF
J: TRBJ1-5; D: .; V: TRBV6-6; size: .; DNA: TGTGCCAGCAGTTACCAGCGAGCAGCGCCCCAGCATTTT; CDR3: CASSYQRAAPQHF
J: TRBJ2-5; D: TRBD2; V: TRBV15; size: .; DNA: TGTGCCACCAGCAGAGATGCTAGCGGGAGTGGAGAGACCCAGTACTTC; CDR3: CATSRDASGSGETQYF
J: TRBJ1-2; D: .; V: TRBV7-8; size: .; DNA: TGTGCCAGCAGCTTAGTAGGGAGAGATAACTATGGCTACACCTTC; CDR3: CASSLVGRDNYGYTF
J: TRBJ2-5; D: TRBD2; V: TRBV18; size: .; DNA: TGTGCCAGCTCACCAATAGCGGGGAAAGAGACCCAGTACTTC; CDR3: CASSPIAGKETQYF
J: TRBJ2-1; D: TRBD2; V: TRBV27; size: once; DNA: TGTGCCAGCCATAAAGGACTAGCGGGACAAACCTACAATGAGCAGTTCTTC; CDR3: CASHKGLAGQTYNEQFF
J: TRBJ1-3; D: .; V: TRBV28; size: .; DNA: TGTGCCAGCACCAGGACAGCTGGAAACACCATATATTTT; CDR3: CASTRTAGNTIYF
J: TRBJ2-2; D: .; V: TRBV11-2; size: .; DNA: TGTGCCAGCAGCTCCTCGGGGTGGTGGACCGGGGAGCTGTTTTTT; CDR3: CASSSSGWWTGELFF
J: TRBJ2-7; D: TRBD1; V: TRBV15; size: .; DNA: TGTGCCACCAGCAGAAGCTTTGCAGGGGGCTACGAGCAGTACTTC; CDR3: CATSRSFAGGYEQYF
J: TRBJ1-4; D: .; V: TRBV25-1; size: .; DNA: TGTGCCAGCAGTGAAGTCGGGGACCATAATGAAAAACTGTTTTTT; CDR3: CASSEVGDHNEKLFF
J: TRBJ1-3; D: TRBD1; V: TRBV19; size: once; DNA: TGTGCCAGTGGGGACAGGGGGCTTTTCGGAAACACCATATATTTT; CDR3: CASGDRGLFGNTIYF
J: TRBJ2-7; D: TRBD1; V: TRBV18; size: .; DNA: TGTGCCAGCTCACCACGGAAGACAGGGGAAGGAGAGCAGTACTTC; CDR3: CASSPRKTGEGEQYF
J: TRBJ1-2; D: .; V: TRBV19; size: .; DNA: TGTGCCAGTACCCCCCCAGGGGAGTATGGCTACACCTTC; CDR3: CASTPPGEYGYTF
J: TRBJ2-1; D: .; V: TRBV5-1; size: .; DNA: TGCGCCAGCAGCCAGGCGGACAATGAGCAGTTCTTC; CDR3: CASSQADNEQFF
J: TRBJ2-7; D: TRBD1; V: TRBV6-1; size: .; DNA: TGTGCCAGCAGTGAGGACAGGGGCACATACGAGCAGTACTTC; CDR3: CASSEDRGTYEQYF
J: TRBJ1-5; D: TRBD1; V: TRBV7-2; size: .; DNA: TGTGCCAGCAGCTTAGTAGGACAGGTCTTCAGGCAGCCCCAGCATTTT; CDR3: CASSLVGQVFRQPQHF
J: TRBJ2-4; D: .; V: TRBV6-1; size: .; DNA: TGTGCCAGCACAAGGACGGTGGACAAAAACATTCAGTACTTC; CDR3: CASTRTVDKNIQYF
J: TRBJ1-3; D: .; V: TRBV6-5; size: .; DNA: TGTGCCACCGGAGGCGGAACTGGAAACACCATATATTTT; CDR3: CATGGGTGNTIYF
J: TRBJ2-2; D: .; V: TRBV29-1; size: .; DNA: TGCAGCGTTGAAAAGCCAAGCGGGGAGCTGTTTTTT; CDR3: CSVEKPSGELFF
J: TRBJ2-7; D: .; V: TRBV30; size: .; DNA: TGTGCCTTCAGACAGGTAAGCTCCTACGAGCAGTACTTC; CDR3: CAFRQVSSYEQYF
J: TRBJ2-1; D: TRBD2; V: TRBV28; size: .; DNA: TGTGCCAGCAGTCCGGGACTAGCGAGGCATGAGCAGTTCTTC; CDR3: CASSPGLARHEQFF
J: TRBJ1-6; D: .; V: TRBV18; size: .; DNA: TGTGCCAGCTCACTGATTGAGGGGAGCTGGGATTCACCCCTCCACTTT; CDR3: CASSLIEGSWDSPLHF
J: TRBJ1-1; D: TRBD1; V: TRBV6-1; size: few; DNA: TGTGCCAGCAGCTTGCCACAGGGGATCGGGACTGAAGCTTTCTTT; CDR3: CASSLPQGIGTEAFF
J: TRBJ2-1; D: TRBD2; V: TRBV6-6; size: .; DNA: TGTGCCAGCAGTTACTGGGCTAGCGGGGACAATGAGCAGTTCTTC; CDR3: CASSYWASGDNEQFF
J: TRBJ2-7; D: TRBD1; V: TRBV18; size: .; DNA: TGTGCCAGCTCACCACTCCCGGGACAGGGTGTCACCTACGAGCAGTACTTC; CDR3: CASSPLPGQGVTYEQYF
J: TRBJ2-7; D: TRBD2; V: TRBV4-2; size: once; DNA: TGTGCCAGCAGCCACGTACCCGGACTAGCGGGAGGATTTTACGAGCAGTACTTC; CDR3: CASSHVPGLAGGFYEQYF
J: TRBJ2-7; D: .; V: TRBV11-1; size: .; DNA: TGTGCCAGCAGCTGGCCATTCACCTACGAGCAGTACTTC; CDR3: CASSWPFTYEQYF
J: TRBJ2-1; D: .; V: TRBV2; size: .; DNA: TGTGCCAGCATGGAGGGGCCGACCCGGAGCTCCTACAATGAGCAGTTCTTC; CDR3: CASMEGPTRSSYNEQFF
J: TRBJ2-7; D: .; V: TRBV7-2; size: .; DNA: TGTGCCAGCAGCTTCGCCGGGACCAGGGTCGAGCAGTACTTC; CDR3: CASSFAGTRVEQYF
J: TRBJ2-7; D: .; V: TRBV11-2; size: .; DNA: TGTGCCAGCAGCTTAGCCAACGAGCAGTACTTC; CDR3: CASSLANEQYF
J: TRBJ1-1; D: .; V: TRBV5-3; size: .; DNA: TGTGCCAGAAGCTTGGTTAGGGTGTGCTGCGCCCGGGACGGAGCTTTCTTT; CDR3: CARSLVRVCCARDGAFF
J: TRBJ2-3; D: TRBD1; V: TRBV15; size: .; DNA: TGTGCCACCAGCCCCAGACAGGGATCTGTCACAGATACGCAGTATTTT; CDR3: CATSPRQGSVTDTQYF
J: TRBJ1-1; D: .; V: TRBV28; size: .; DNA: TGTGCCAGCAGAAGACCCGAGGGCGATGAAGCTTTCTTT; CDR3: CASRRPEGDEAFF
J: TRBJ1-1; D: .; V: TRBV7-9; size: .; DNA: TGTGCCAGCAGCTTAGGAGTGGGCTTGGCGAACACTGAAGCTTTCTTT; CDR3: CASSLGVGLANTEAFF
J: TRBJ2-7; D: .; V: TRBV13; size: .; DNA: TGTGCCAGCAGCTTGTCGGGGATCTCCTACGAGCAGTACTTC; CDR3: CASSLSGISYEQYF
J: TRBJ1-1; D: .; V: TRBV27; size: once; DNA: TGTGCCAGCAGTTCGGGCTGGGCAGAGTACATGAACACTGAAGCTTTCTTT; CDR3: CASSSGWAEYMNTEAFF